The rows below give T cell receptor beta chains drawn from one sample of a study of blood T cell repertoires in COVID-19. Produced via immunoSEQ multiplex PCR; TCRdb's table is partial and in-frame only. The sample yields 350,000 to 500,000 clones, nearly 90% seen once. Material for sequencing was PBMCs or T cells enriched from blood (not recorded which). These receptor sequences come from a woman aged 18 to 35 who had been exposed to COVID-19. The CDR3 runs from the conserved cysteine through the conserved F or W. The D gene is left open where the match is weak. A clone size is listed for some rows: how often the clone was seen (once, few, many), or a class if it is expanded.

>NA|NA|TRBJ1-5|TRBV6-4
TGTGCCAGCAGTGACTCTAGAGGGATGAGCAATCAGCCCCAGCATTTT
CASSDSRGMSNQPQHF
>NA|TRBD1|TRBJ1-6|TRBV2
TGTGCCAGCAGGAAGACAGGGCGTTCACCCCTCCACTTT
CASRKTGRSPLHF
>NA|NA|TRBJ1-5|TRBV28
TGTGCCAGCAGTTTAGGGGGAGGTGGAGGATATCCCCAGCATTTT
CASSLGGGGGYPQHF
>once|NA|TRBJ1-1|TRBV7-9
TGTGCCAGCAGCTCATACAGGGAAAAGAACACTGAAGCTTTCTTT
CASSSYREKNTEAFF
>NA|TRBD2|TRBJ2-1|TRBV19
TGTGCCAGTAGTATAGCGGGAGGGCGGGATGAGCAGTTCTTC
CASSIAGGRDEQFF
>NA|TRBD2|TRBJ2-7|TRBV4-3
TGCGCCAGCAGCCAAGTTTGGGGGGGGTCCTACGAGCAGTACTTC
CASSQVWGGSYEQYF
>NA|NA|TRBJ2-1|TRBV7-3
TGTGCCAGCAGCCCCGCGACTGGGTCCTTCAATGAGCAGTTCTTC
CASSPATGSFNEQFF
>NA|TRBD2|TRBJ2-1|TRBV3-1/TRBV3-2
TGTGCCAGCAGCGAGGACGGACTAGCGGGCTACAATGAGCAGTTCTTC
CASSEDGLAGYNEQFF
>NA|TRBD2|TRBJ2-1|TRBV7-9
TGTGCCAGCAGCTCCCCGATAGCGGGGGCAGCTGGCAATGAGCAGTTCTTC
CASSSPIAGAAGNEQFF
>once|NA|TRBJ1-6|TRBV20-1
TGCAGTGCTAGGTCTGATTCACCCCTCCACTTT
CSARSDSPLHF
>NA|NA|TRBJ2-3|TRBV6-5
TGTGCCAGCAGCGACCAGGGTAGCACAGATACGCAGTATTTT
CASSDQGSTDTQYF